These T cell receptor beta chains were read from a single sample in a study of blood T cell repertoires in COVID-19. Produced via immunoSEQ multiplex PCR; TCRdb's table is partial and in-frame only. The sample contains about 200,000 clones, about 83% of which appear only once. Sequencing input: PBMCs or T cells enriched from blood (not recorded which). The receptors here all came from a man aged 40-50 years with acute COVID-19. The CDR3 runs from the conserved cysteine through the conserved F or W. D genes are given only for firm matches. Some rows have no size entry. The others give once, few or many, or a class for an expanded clone.

d_call clone_size j_call v_call cdr3_nt cdr3_aa
TRBD2 NA TRBJ2-2 TRBV30 TGTGCCTGGATCGGGCGGGAGGGAAACGGGGAGCTGTTTTTT CAWIGREGNGELFF
NA NA TRBJ2-3 TRBV6-5 TGTGCCAGCAGAGGATCAGGGCCGGATACGCAGTATTTT CASRGSGPDTQYF
TRBD1 NA TRBJ2-1 TRBV5-1 TGCGCCAGCAGCTCCTCAATTGGGACAGGAAACAATGAGCAGTTCTTC CASSSSIGTGNNEQFF
NA once TRBJ1-2 TRBV30 TGTGCCTGGAGTGTGAGCTATGGCTACACCTTC CAWSVSYGYTF
TRBD1 NA TRBJ2-2 TRBV7-9 TGTGCCAGCAGCGTAGGACAGGGATTCACCGGGGAGCTGTTTTTT CASSVGQGFTGELFF
NA NA TRBJ2-2 TRBV9 TGTGCCAGCAGCCCTCTCGGGACTTTGGCCGGGGAGCTGTTTTTT CASSPLGTLAGELFF
NA few TRBJ1-1 TRBV5-4 TGTGCCAGCACTACCGCGGGGGTGCGTGACACTGAAGCTTTCTTT CASTTAGVRDTEAFF
NA NA TRBJ1-1 TRBV28 TGTGCCAGCAGTTTGGCAGGGGCCTACATGAACACTGAAGCTTTCTTT CASSLAGAYMNTEAFF
TRBD1 NA TRBJ1-2 TRBV2 TGTGCCAACCGGACAGGCCGGGGCTATGGCTACACCTTC CANRTGRGYGYTF
TRBD2 few TRBJ2-7 TRBV30 TGTGCCTGGAGTGTCTGGGGTCTGCCTGGCGGGAGGGCCTACGAGCAGTACTTC CAWSVWGLPGGRAYEQYF
NA NA TRBJ1-5 TRBV20-1 TGCAGTGCTAGTAAAGTGACAGCCCAGCAGCCCCAGCATTTT CSASKVTAQQPQHF
NA few TRBJ1-3 TRBV6-5 TGTGCCAGCAGTCGGGACATAAGCTCTGGAAACACCATATATTTT CASSRDISSGNTIYF
NA once TRBJ1-2 TRBV5-1 TGCGCCAGCAGCTTGTTAGGACAGATCTATGGCTACACCTTC CASSLLGQIYGYTF
TRBD1 NA TRBJ2-1 TRBV9 TGTGCCAGCAGCGTAGAGGGACAGGGTAACAATGAGCAGTTCTTC CASSVEGQGNNEQFF
NA NA TRBJ1-4 TRBV7-9 TGTGCCAGCAGCCCACTGAGGAATGAAAAACTGTTTTTT CASSPLRNEKLFF
NA NA TRBJ1-6 TRBV5-6 TGTGCCAGCAGCTTGGTTGGGCCACCCCTCCACTTT CASSLVGPPLHF
NA NA TRBJ1-3 TRBV29-1 TGCAGCGTTGATAATCCCTCTGGAAACACCATATATTTT CSVDNPSGNTIYF
TRBD2 NA TRBJ2-1 TRBV19 TGTGCCACCCTCCCCCTAGCGGACTACAATGAGCAGTTCTTC CATLPLADYNEQFF
NA NA TRBJ1-4 TRBV2 TGTGCCAGCAGGCTAGACTGGACAGAAGAAAAACTGTTTTTT CASRLDWTEEKLFF
NA NA TRBJ2-3 TRBV19 TGTGCCAGTAGTAGCGGTCCTAGCACAGATACGCAGTATTTT CASSSGPSTDTQYF
NA NA TRBJ1-1 TRBV2 TGTGCCAGCAGGGAGTTGGGGAACACTGAAGCTTTCTTT CASRELGNTEAFF
NA few TRBJ1-1 TRBV30 TGTGCCCTAGAAGGGGGACCCTACACTGAAGCTTTCTTT CALEGGPYTEAFF
TRBD1 once TRBJ2-1 TRBV5-1 TGCGCCAGCAGCTACCTACAGGGGATGACCAATGAGCAGTTCTTC CASSYLQGMTNEQFF
TRBD1 NA TRBJ1-4 TRBV27 TGTGCCAGCAGACGGGACAGGGAAGATGAAAAACTGTTTTTT CASRRDREDEKLFF
TRBD1 NA TRBJ1-1 TRBV5-8 TGTGCCAGTGAGCTACGGGGACAGGCGAAGTTCGAAGCTTTCTTT CASELRGQAKFEAFF
NA few TRBJ1-4 TRBV7-9 TGTGCCAGCGCGAAGGCGGCGAGTGAAAAACTGTTTTTT CASAKAASEKLFF
NA NA TRBJ1-2 TRBV18 TGTGCCAGCTCACGAGGAGACAGTTTGCCTGGCTACACCTTC CASSRGDSLPGYTF
TRBD2 once TRBJ2-5 TRBV27 TGTGCCAGCAGTTTATCCCGCGGACTAGCGGGACAGGAGACCCAGTACTTC CASSLSRGLAGQETQYF
TRBD2 NA TRBJ2-5 TRBV5-1 TGCGCCAGCAGCTTCCAGGGACTAGCGGGATTAGAGACCCAGTACTTC CASSFQGLAGLETQYF
TRBD1 NA TRBJ1-2 TRBV7-9 TGTGCCAGCAGCTTGGCCGGGACAGGGCATGGCTACACCTTC CASSLAGTGHGYTF
NA NA TRBJ1-3 TRBV5-4 TGTGCCAGCAGGCTTGCGGGGGATGCTGGAAACACCATATATTTT CASRLAGDAGNTIYF
NA NA TRBJ1-5 TRBV28 TGTGCCAGCAGTTTGTTGGGAGGGCAGCCCCAGCATTTT CASSLLGGQPQHF
NA NA TRBJ2-2 TRBV7-3 TGTGCCAGCAGCTTGGCCCTTACCGGGGAGCTGTTTTTT CASSLALTGELFF
TRBD2 NA TRBJ2-1 TRBV24-1 TGTGCCACCAGTGTTGTTAGCGGGACCTCCTACAATGAGCAGTTCTTC CATSVVSGTSYNEQFF
NA NA TRBJ1-1 TRBV5-1 TGCGCCAGCAGCGGCCTCGGGAGGAACACTGAAGCTTTCTTT CASSGLGRNTEAFF
NA few TRBJ2-3 TRBV12-3/TRBV12-4 TGTGCCAGCAGTTTGAGTGGAGATACGCAGTATTTT CASSLSGDTQYF
NA NA TRBJ1-1 TRBV7-9 TGTGCCAGCAGCGCCACGGTGGGGGGAGGGAACACTGAAGCTTTCTTT CASSATVGGGNTEAFF
NA NA TRBJ1-3 TRBV27 TGTGCCAGCAGTTTAGGGGGCAGCTCTGGAAACACCATATATTTT CASSLGGSSGNTIYF
NA NA TRBJ2-3 TRBV5-6 TGTGCCAGCAGCTTGGACAGGGTTTCAGATACGCAGTATTTT CASSLDRVSDTQYF
NA NA TRBJ1-1 TRBV18 TGTGCCAGCTCACCACGGGACACGAACACTGAAGCTTTCTTT CASSPRDTNTEAFF
TRBD2 NA TRBJ2-1 TRBV6-4 TGTGCCAGCAGTGCGAGCGGGAGGTACAATGAGCAGTTCTTC CASSASGRYNEQFF
TRBD1 NA TRBJ1-5 TRBV6-5 TGTGCCAGCAGTTACACAGGGGCGGATCAGCCCCAGCATTTT CASSYTGADQPQHF
NA NA TRBJ1-1 TRBV11-2 TGTGCCAGCAGCTGGGACTACCAGAACACTGAAGCTTTCTTT CASSWDYQNTEAFF
NA NA TRBJ2-3 TRBV7-3 TGTGCCAGCAGCCGCCGAGGGGGAGAGGGGGTAGATACGCAGTATTTT CASSRRGGEGVDTQYF
NA NA TRBJ2-7 TRBV5-1 TGCGCCAGCAGCTGGAGGGGTACTACCTACGAGCAGTACTTC CASSWRGTTYEQYF
NA once TRBJ2-1 TRBV7-8 TGTGCCAGCAGCCCACGACAGTCCAGCTCCTACAATGAGCAGTTCTTC CASSPRQSSSYNEQFF
NA NA TRBJ2-5 TRBV7-9 TGTGCCAGCAGCGCTCGTCCGGGACTCGCCCAAGAGACCCAGTACTTC CASSARPGLAQETQYF
NA NA TRBJ1-2 TRBV3-1/TRBV3-2 TGTGCCAGCAGCCAAGCTAGTGGAACCTATGGCTACACCTTC CASSQASGTYGYTF
NA NA TRBJ2-7 TRBV7-9 TGTGCCAGCAGCTTAGGTGGGGGCCTACCAACCGAGCAGTACTTC CASSLGGGLPTEQYF
TRBD1 NA TRBJ1-5 TRBV19 TGTGCCAGTAGTACGGACAGGGATAGCAATCAGCCCCAGCATTTT CASSTDRDSNQPQHF
NA NA TRBJ2-3 TRBV5-1 TGCGCCAGCAGCCTGAGAGTAACAGATACGCAGTATTTT CASSLRVTDTQYF
TRBD1 NA TRBJ1-2 TRBV11-2 TGTGCCAGCAGCCATACCGGGACAGGGCACGGCTACACCTTC CASSHTGTGHGYTF
NA NA TRBJ2-7 TRBV27 TGTGCCAGCAGGACCACCGGGACAACAGGCTACGAGCAGTACTTC CASRTTGTTGYEQYF
NA NA TRBJ2-5 TRBV7-9 TGTGCCAGCAGCTTAATACAGGGCAGACCAGAGACCCAGTACTTC CASSLIQGRPETQYF
NA NA TRBJ1-1 TRBV6-5 TGTGCCAGCACCCCTTGGGACATGAACACTGAAGCTTTCTTT CASTPWDMNTEAFF
TRBD1 NA TRBJ2-1 TRBV4-1 TGCGCCAGCAGCCAGACAGGGTGGGACGAGCAGTTCTTC CASSQTGWDEQFF
TRBD2 NA TRBJ2-7 TRBV28 TGTGCCAGCAGGAAAGCGGGAGGGACCTCCTACGAGCAGTACTTC CASRKAGGTSYEQYF
NA once TRBJ2-6 TRBV19 TGTGCCAGTAGCCAGGGAGGTGGGGCCAACGTCCTGACTTTC CASSQGGGANVLTF